This is a list of T cell receptor beta chains from one sample in a study of T cell changes during pregnancy in multiple sclerosis. Measured with immunoSEQ multiplex PCR; TCRdb has only the in-frame clones, and not every one. The sample has 100,000 or so clones; 94% are singletons. The sample consisted of peripheral blood, taken before pregnancy. The receptor set was obtained from a female donor with multiple sclerosis, enrolled in a pregnancy study. The CDR3 runs from the conserved cysteine through the conserved F or W. The order of the fields is D gene, V gene, clone size, J gene, CDR3 DNA, CDR3 protein. D genes are given only for firm matches. The size entry is marked missing in some rows and otherwise reads once, few, many or a size class.

>NA|TRBV28|NA|TRBJ1-1
TGTGCCAGCAGTTTCCCCGGGGAAGCTTTCTTT
CASSFPGEAFF
>TRBD2|TRBV7-2|NA|TRBJ2-7
TGTGCCAGCAGCTGGGTTAGCGGGAGCCCTACCTACGAGCAGTACTTC
CASSWVSGSPTYEQYF
>NA|TRBV11-2|NA|TRBJ1-1
TGTGCCAGCAGCTTAGGGGGGCCCACTGAAGCTTTCTTT
CASSLGGPTEAFF
>TRBD1|TRBV29-1|NA|TRBJ1-1
TGCAGCGGCCGGGACAGGGTGACTGAAGCTTTCTTT
CSGRDRVTEAFF
>NA|TRBV9|NA|TRBJ1-1
TGTGCCAGCAGCGTAGATCCCCGTAACTTGAACACTGAAGCTTTCTTT
CASSVDPRNLNTEAFF
>TRBD2|TRBV27|NA|TRBJ2-2
TGTGCCAGCAGTTTAGAGTTTGCGGGAGGGCCGGTCACCGGGGAGCTGTTTTTT
CASSLEFAGGPVTGELFF
>TRBD2|TRBV13|NA|TRBJ2-7
TGTGCCAGCAGCCTAGGACTAGCGACCTACGAGCAGTACTTC
CASSLGLATYEQYF
>TRBD1|TRBV5-1|NA|TRBJ2-1
TGCGCCAGCAGGCCCGACAGGGACGAGCAGTTCTTC
CASRPDRDEQFF
>NA|TRBV7-3|NA|TRBJ2-5
TGTGCCAGCAGCGCAAAGGGGTTAGAGACCCAGTACTTC
CASSAKGLETQYF
>TRBD2|TRBV4-2|NA|TRBJ2-1
TGTGCCAGCAGCCAAGATCGAAGCGGGACCAAGGGGTACAATGAGCAGTTCTTC
CASSQDRSGTKGYNEQFF
>NA|TRBV30|NA|TRBJ2-6
TGTGCCTGGAGTGTAGCAGGGGCCAACGTCCTGACTTTC
CAWSVAGANVLTF
>NA|TRBV5-1|NA|TRBJ1-1
TGCGCCAGCCTACAGGGATCGCAGAACACTGAAGCTTTCTTT
CASLQGSQNTEAFF
>NA|TRBV28|NA|TRBJ2-1
TGTGCCAGCAGTTTGGCTGGGAGCTCCTACAATGAGCAGTTCTTC
CASSLAGSSYNEQFF
>TRBD1|TRBV9|few|TRBJ1-1
TGTGCCAGCGGCAGCAGGGACAGCACTGAAGCTTTCTTT
CASGSRDSTEAFF
>TRBD1|TRBV11-2|NA|TRBJ2-7
TGTGCCAGCAGCCCAGTCCGGACAGGACCGAGCTACGAGCAGTACTTC
CASSPVRTGPSYEQYF
>NA|TRBV5-4|NA|TRBJ1-2
TGTGCCAGCAGCTTGTCGGCTAACTATGGCTACACCTTC
CASSLSANYGYTF
>TRBD2|TRBV6-6|NA|TRBJ2-7
TGTGCCAGCCTCCCCGCGGGAGGGGGGTACGAGCAGTACTTC
CASLPAGGGYEQYF
>TRBD1|TRBV27|NA|TRBJ2-1
TGTGCCAGCAGTTTTCTACAGGGGGTCTACAATGAGCAGTTCTTC
CASSFLQGVYNEQFF
>TRBD2|TRBV10-1|once|TRBJ2-1
TGCGCCAGCAGGCGGACTAGCGGGATCCCGCTACTGCCAAGCTCCTACAATGAGCAGTTCTTC
CASRRTSGIPLLPSSYNEQFF
>NA|TRBV30|NA|TRBJ1-2
TGTGCCTGGAGCCCCCTCCAGGGCTACACCTTC
CAWSPLQGYTF
>NA|TRBV10-3|NA|TRBJ2-4
TGTGCCATCAGTGAAAAGAAGCGTGCTATCGCCAAAAACATTCAGTACTTC
CAISEKKRAIAKNIQYF
>NA|TRBV5-1|NA|TRBJ2-1
TGCGCCAGCAGCTTGGCCGACAGCAATTACAATGAGCAGTTCTTC
CASSLADSNYNEQFF
>TRBD2|TRBV15|NA|TRBJ2-1
TGTGCCACCAGCAGAGTGTCTAGCGGGAGTGGGGATGAGCAGTTCTTC
CATSRVSSGSGDEQFF